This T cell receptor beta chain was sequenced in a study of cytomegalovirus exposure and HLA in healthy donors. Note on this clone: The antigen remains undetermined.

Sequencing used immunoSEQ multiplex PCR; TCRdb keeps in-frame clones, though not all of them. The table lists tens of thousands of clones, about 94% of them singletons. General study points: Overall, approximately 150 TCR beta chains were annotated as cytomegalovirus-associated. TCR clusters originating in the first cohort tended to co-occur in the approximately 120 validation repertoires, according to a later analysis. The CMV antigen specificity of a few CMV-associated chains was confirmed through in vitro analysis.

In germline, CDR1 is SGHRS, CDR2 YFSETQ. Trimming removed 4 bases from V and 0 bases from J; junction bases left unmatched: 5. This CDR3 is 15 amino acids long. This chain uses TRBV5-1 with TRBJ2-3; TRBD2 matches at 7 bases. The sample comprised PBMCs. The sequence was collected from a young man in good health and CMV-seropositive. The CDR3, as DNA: TGCGCCAGCAGCAATGGGGGGGGAAGCACAGATACGCAGTATTTT. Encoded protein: CASSNGGGSTDTQYF.